This passage covers 14 T cell receptor beta chains from one sample sequenced in a study of T cell responses to AZD1222 COVID-19 vaccine. Only in-frame clones appear in the TCRdb table, and some are missing; sequencing was by immunoSEQ multiplex PCR. The sample shows some 170,000 clones, 85% to 90% of them seen only once. This material consisted of peripheral blood, taken on day 0 of AZD1222 vaccination. The origin of the receptors is an adult in good health.

The V and J genes are TRBV5-6 and TRBJ2-2; no definite D call. V lost 5 bases, J lost 4 bases, and 15 bases lay in between. CDR1 and CDR2 (germline): SGHDT, YYEEEE. This CDR3 is 15 amino acids long. For the CDR3, the DNA is TGTGCCAGCAGGAGAGATCCCCTCTCCACCGGGGAGCTGTTTTTT. Its translation: CASRRDPLSTGELFF.

V and J are TRBV9 and TRBJ1-2, with a weak D call TRBD1 (5 bases). Looked up from germline, CDR1 is SGDLS and CDR2 is YYNGEE. This CDR3 region has 13 residues. The ends were cut back, 0 bases at V and 3 bases at J, with 6 bases in the middle. The CDR3 sequence is CASSVEQDYGYTF. The CDR3 coding sequence is TGTGCCAGCAGCGTAGAACAGGACTATGGCTACACCTTC.

V is TRBV3-1 (or the pseudogene TRBV3-2) and J is TRBJ2-2, with 12 nucleotides matching TRBD2. In germline, CDR1 is LGHDT, CDR2 YNNKEL (reference sequence). J lost 2 bases, V lost 3 bases, and 1 base had no gene match. The length of the CDR3 is 16 residues. The CDR3 is CASSHGLAGNTGELFF. Written as DNA, the CDR3 is TGTGCCAGCAGCCACGGACTAGCGGGAAACACCGGGGAGCTGTTTTTT.

There are a few counts of this clone. The CDR3 sequence: CATSRGYIDSTHQPQHF. CDR3 nucleotides: TGTGCCACCAGCAGAGGTTATATTGACAGTACGCACCAGCCCCAGCATTTT. The chain uses TRBV15 and TRBJ1-5; a weak D match, TRBD1 (5 bases). This CDR3 has 17 amino acids. The germline gives CDR1 LNHNV, CDR2 YYDKDF (reference sequence). The ends were cut back, 1 base at V and 7 bases at J, with 20 bases in the middle.

The chain uses TRBV2 and TRBJ1-1; TRBD1 agrees at 9 bases. The ends lost 6 bases at V and 7 bases at J; junction bases unmatched: 12. CDR3 length: 15 amino acids. Germline V gives CDR1 SNHLY, CDR2 FYNNEI. The DNA of the CDR3 is TGTGCCAGCAGGGACCCAAACAGGGGGCTGGTTGAAGCTTTCTTT. Protein sequence: CASRDPNRGLVEAFF.

The V and J genes are TRBV6-5 and TRBJ1-1; D may be TRBD1 (6 bases). Germline V gives CDR1 MNHEY, CDR2 SVGAGI. CDR3 length: 12 residues. Trimming shortened V by 6 bases and J by 7 bases, and 12 bases separated the two germline ends. CDR3 amino acids: CASSQGHHEAFF. Here the CDR3 DNA reads TGTGCCAGCAGCCAGGGACACCATGAAGCTTTCTTT.

The gene calls are TRBV5-1 and TRBJ2-5; TRBD1 is a possible D gene (5 bases). The CDR3 contains 16 residues. CDR1 and CDR2 (germline): SGHRS, YFSETQ. V was shortened by 0 bases and J by 2 bases, with 14 bases between the two germline ends. CDR3 region: CASSLAGAKTQETQYF. The CDR3 nucleotides are TGCGCCAGCAGCTTGGCTGGGGCAAAAACTCAAGAGACCCAGTACTTC.

The V gene is TRBV6-5, the J gene TRBJ1-5, with 9 bases matching TRBD1. The CDR3 length is 15 residues. With V trimmed by 6 bases and J by 2 bases, 5 bases remained unmatched. Germline V gene data show CDR1 as MNHEY and CDR2 as SVGAGI. The CDR3 spells CASRRTGAGNQPQHF. DNA for the CDR3: TGTGCCAGCAGACGGACAGGGGCGGGCAATCAGCCCCAGCATTTT.

V is TRBV5-1 and J is TRBJ1-2; no reliable D call. The CDR3 consists of 14 residues. The V end lost 0 bases, the J end lost 6 bases, and 12 bases lay between the germline ends. The germline V gene encodes CDR1 SGHRS and CDR2 YFSETQ. The CDR3 region is CASSLGSGINGYTF. The CDR3 DNA follows: TGCGCCAGCAGCTTGGGGTCTGGCATAAATGGCTACACCTTC.

The chain employs TRBV28 and TRBJ1-2; D is uncertain. Germline V gene lookup returns CDR1 MDHEN and CDR2 SYDVKM. V lost 5 bases and J lost 0, with 16 bases in between. This CDR3 has 16 residues. The chain's CDR3 is CASSDIDLSANYGYTF. The CDR3, as DNA: TGTGCCAGCAGTGATATCGACCTCTCAGCTAACTATGGCTACACCTTC.

The chain combines TRBV9 with TRBJ1-1, with 7 bases fitting TRBD1. The CDR3 length is 15 residues. CDR1 SGDLS and CDR2 YYNGEE come from the germline V gene. The J segment lost 8 bases and the V segment lost 4 bases, leaving 14 bases of the junction unmatched. In DNA form, the CDR3 reads TGTGCCAGCAGCTACCTCACAGGGGCGCATCCCGAAGCTTTCTTT. It specifies CASSYLTGAHPEAFF.

The chain couples TRBV27 to TRBJ2-7; D is ambiguous. V shed 2 bases and J shed 3 bases, with 11 bases lying between them. The CDR3 totals 14 residues. Germline V lookup: CDR1 MNHEY, CDR2 SMNVEV (reference sequence). CDR3 loop: CASSLHGGNYEQYF. The CDR3 DNA sequence: TGTGCCAGCAGTTTACACGGCGGAAACTACGAGCAGTACTTC.

The chain links TRBV2 to TRBJ2-2; D unresolved. V lost 2 bases, J lost 5 bases, and 12 bases lay in between. Germline V gene sequence: CDR1 SNHLY, CDR2 FYNNEI. The CDR3 runs 15 residues. The CDR3 region is CASSEWALRTGELFF. Written as DNA, the CDR3 is TGTGCCAGCAGTGAATGGGCCCTTAGGACCGGGGAGCTGTTTTTT.

This clone appeared a few times. The CDR3 DNA reads as TGTGCTAGTGGTTTGGTACGCCCCGGGGGAACGCTTGAAGCTTTCTTT. This translates into CASGLVRPGGTLEAFF. The rearrangement uses TRBV12-5 and TRBJ1-1, with a possible D match to TRBD1 (5 bases). This CDR3 is 16 amino acids long. Germline CDR1 LGHNT, CDR2 FRNRAP. V was shortened by 0 bases and J by 7 bases, with 18 bases between the two germline ends.